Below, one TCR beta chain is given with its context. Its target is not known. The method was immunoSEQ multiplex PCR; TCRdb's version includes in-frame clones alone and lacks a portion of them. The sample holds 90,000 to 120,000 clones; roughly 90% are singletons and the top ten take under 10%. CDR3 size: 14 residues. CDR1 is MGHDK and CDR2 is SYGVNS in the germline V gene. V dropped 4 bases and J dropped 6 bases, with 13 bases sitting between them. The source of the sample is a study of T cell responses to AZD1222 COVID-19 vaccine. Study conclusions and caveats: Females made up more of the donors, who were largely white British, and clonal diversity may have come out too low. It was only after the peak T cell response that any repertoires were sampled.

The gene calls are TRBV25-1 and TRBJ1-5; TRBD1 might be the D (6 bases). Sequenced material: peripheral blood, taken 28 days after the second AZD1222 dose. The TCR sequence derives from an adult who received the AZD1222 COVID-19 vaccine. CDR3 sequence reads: CASSAQGKSQPQHF. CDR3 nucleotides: TGTGCCAGCAGTGCCCAGGGGAAGAGTCAGCCCCAGCATTTT.